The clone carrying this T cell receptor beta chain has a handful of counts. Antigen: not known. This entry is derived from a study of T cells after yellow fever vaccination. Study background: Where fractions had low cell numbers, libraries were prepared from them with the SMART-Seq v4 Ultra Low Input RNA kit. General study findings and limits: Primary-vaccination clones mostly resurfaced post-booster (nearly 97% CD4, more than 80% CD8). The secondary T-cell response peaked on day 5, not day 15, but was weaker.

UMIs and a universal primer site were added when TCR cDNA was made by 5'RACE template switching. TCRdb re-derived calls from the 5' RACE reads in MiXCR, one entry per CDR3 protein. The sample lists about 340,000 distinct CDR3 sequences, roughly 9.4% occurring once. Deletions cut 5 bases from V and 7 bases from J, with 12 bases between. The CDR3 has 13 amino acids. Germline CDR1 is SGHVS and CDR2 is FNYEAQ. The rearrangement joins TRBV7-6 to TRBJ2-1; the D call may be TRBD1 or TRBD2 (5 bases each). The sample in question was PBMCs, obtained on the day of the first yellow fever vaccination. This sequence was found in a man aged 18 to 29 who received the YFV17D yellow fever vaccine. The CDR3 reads CASSVLGVNEQFF. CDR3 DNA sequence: TGTGCCAGCAGCGTCTTGGGGGTAAATGAGCAGTTCTTC. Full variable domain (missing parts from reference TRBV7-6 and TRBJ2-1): GAGVSQSPRYKVTKRGQDVALRCDPISGHVSLYWYRQALGQGPEFLTYFNYEAQQDKSGLPNDRFSAERPEGSISTLTIQRTEQRDSAMYRCASSVLGVNEQFFGPGTRLTVL.